This T cell receptor beta chain originates from a study of regulatory and conventional T cells in RAG deficiency. Findings of the study overall: Other subsets showed roughly 10-fold reductions, but Treg unique TCR beta sequences fell 95 to 100-fold in these patients. RAG-deficient patients showed markedly lower Shannon entropy and higher Simpson indices than control T-cell subsets. These Omenn syndrome Treg sorts may hold peripherally activated cells instead.

Concerning this clone: Antigen specificity is unknown.

Blood CD4+ CD25-low CD127-high conventional T cells supplied the genomic DNA template. Produced via immunoSEQ multiplex PCR; TCRdb's table is partial and in-frame only. The data contain 45,000 or so clones, approximately 90% of them seen just once; the ten biggest clones take up 0.5% to 0.55%. This sample also appeared in a second study, on regulatory T cells. That study reports: The PCR used 52 TRBV and 13 TRBJ primers.

Sequenced material: CD4+ effector T cells sorted from blood. The sequence came from a human donor in good health.

CDR3 residues: CASSPSRGRANTGELFF. The DNA for the CDR3 is TGTGCCAGCAGCCCCTCCCGGGGCAGGGCGAACACCGGGGAGCTGTTTTTT. The rearrangement uses TRBV7-8 and TRBJ2-2, with D perhaps matching TRBD1 or TRBD2 (5 bases each). The V end was cut by 5 bases, the J end by 0 bases, with 16 bases between. Germline V gives CDR1 SGHVS, CDR2 FQNEAQ. This CDR3 spans 17 amino acids. The complete variable domain, with remaining parts taken from reference TRBV7-8 and TRBJ2-2, reads GAGVSQSPRYKVAKRGQDVALRCDPISGHVSLFWYQQALGQGPEFLTYFQNEAQLDKSGLPSDRFFAERPEGSVSTLKIQRTQQEDSAVYLCASSPSRGRANTGELFFGEGSRLTVL.